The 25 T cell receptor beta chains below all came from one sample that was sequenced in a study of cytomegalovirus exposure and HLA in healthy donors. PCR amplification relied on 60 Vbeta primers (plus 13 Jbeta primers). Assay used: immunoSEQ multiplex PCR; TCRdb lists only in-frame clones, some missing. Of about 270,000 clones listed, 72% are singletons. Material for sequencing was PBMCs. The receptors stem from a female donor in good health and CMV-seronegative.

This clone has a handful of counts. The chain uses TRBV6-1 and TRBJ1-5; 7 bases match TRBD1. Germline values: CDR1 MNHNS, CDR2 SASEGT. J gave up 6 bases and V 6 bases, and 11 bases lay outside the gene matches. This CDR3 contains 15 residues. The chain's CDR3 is CASSRDRVQGQPQHF. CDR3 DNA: TGTGCCAGCAGCCGGGACAGAGTTCAAGGTCAGCCCCAGCATTTT.

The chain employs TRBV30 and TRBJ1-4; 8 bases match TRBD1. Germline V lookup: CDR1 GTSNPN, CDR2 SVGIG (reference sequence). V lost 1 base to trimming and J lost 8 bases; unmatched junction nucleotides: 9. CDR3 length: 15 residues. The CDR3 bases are TGTGCCTGGAGTGGGGGGACAGGCCTGAGAGAAAAACTGTTTTTT. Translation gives CAWSGGTGLREKLFF.

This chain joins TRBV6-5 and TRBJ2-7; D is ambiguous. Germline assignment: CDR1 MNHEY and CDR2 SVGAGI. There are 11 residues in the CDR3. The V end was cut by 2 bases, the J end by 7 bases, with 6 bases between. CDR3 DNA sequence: TGTGCCAGCAGTTACAGCGAGGAGCAGTACTTC. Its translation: CASSYSEEQYF.

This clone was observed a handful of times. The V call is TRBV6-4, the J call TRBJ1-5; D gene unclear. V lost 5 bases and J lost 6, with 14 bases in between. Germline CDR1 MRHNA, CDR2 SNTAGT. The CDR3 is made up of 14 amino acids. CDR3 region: CASSLVAGVQPQHF. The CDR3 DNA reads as TGTGCCAGCAGTCTGGTGGCGGGCGTTCAGCCCCAGCATTTT.

The DNA for the CDR3 is TGTGCCAGCAGCTTGGGGGCGGGACAGGGTTGGGAGACCCAGTACTTC. Translated, it gives CASSLGAGQGWETQYF. The chain couples TRBV5-6 to TRBJ2-5; 9 nucleotides line up with TRBD1. Germline values: CDR1 SGHDT, CDR2 YYEEEE. V lost 0 bases and J lost 5; bases outside the gene matches: 8. This CDR3 has 16 amino acids.

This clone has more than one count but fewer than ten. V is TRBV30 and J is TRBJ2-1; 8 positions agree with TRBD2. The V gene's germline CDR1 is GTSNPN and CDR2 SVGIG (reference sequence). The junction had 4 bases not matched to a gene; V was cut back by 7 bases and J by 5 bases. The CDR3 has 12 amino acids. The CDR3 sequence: CALAGRNNEQFF. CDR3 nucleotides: TGTGCCTTAGCGGGAAGAAACAATGAGCAGTTCTTC.

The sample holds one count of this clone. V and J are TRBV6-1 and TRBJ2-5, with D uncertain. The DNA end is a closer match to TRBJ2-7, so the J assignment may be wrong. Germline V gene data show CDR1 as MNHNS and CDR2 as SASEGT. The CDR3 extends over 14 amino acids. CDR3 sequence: CASRGNGGTYEQYF. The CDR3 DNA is TGTGCCAGCCGCGGTAATGGCGGAACCTACGAGCAGTACTTC.

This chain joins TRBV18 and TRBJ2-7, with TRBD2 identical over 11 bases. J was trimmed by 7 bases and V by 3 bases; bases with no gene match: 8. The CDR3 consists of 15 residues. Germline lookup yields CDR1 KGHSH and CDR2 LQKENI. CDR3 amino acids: CASSPGTSGREEQYF. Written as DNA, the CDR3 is TGTGCCAGCTCACCGGGGACTAGCGGACGTGAAGAGCAGTACTTC.

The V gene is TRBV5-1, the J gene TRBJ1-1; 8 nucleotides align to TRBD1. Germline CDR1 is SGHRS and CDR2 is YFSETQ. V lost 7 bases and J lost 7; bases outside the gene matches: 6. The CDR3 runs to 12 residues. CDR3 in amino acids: CASGRQGNEAFF. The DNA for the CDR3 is TGCGCCAGCGGCAGACAGGGGAATGAAGCTTTCTTT.

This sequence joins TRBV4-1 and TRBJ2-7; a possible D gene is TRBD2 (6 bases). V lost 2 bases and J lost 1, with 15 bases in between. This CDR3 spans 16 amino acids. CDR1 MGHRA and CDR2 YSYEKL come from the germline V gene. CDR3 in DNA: TGCGCCAGCAGCCAATTGGGACTGGGAAGTTCCTACGAGCAGTACTTC. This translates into CASSQLGLGSSYEQYF.

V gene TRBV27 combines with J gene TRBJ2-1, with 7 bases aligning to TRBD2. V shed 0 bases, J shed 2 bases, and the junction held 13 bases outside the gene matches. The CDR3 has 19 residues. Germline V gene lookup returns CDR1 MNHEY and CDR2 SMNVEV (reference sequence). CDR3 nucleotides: TGTGCCAGCAGTTTATCGGTTGGGGACTATCCGGGTCCCTACAATGAGCAGTTCTTC. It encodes CASSLSVGDYPGPYNEQFF.

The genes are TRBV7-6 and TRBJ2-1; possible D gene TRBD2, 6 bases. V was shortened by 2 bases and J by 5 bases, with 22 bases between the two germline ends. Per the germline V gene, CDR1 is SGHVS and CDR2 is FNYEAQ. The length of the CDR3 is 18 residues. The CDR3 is CASSLIPDIKGLHNEQFF. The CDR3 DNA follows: TGTGCCAGCAGCTTAATACCCGACATTAAGGGACTTCACAATGAGCAGTTCTTC.

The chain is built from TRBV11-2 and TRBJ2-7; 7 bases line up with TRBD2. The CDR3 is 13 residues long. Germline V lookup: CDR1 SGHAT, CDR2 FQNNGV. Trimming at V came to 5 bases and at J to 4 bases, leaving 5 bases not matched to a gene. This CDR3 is CASSLPGGYEQYF. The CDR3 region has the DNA TGTGCCAGCAGCCTCCCCGGGGGGTACGAGCAGTACTTC.

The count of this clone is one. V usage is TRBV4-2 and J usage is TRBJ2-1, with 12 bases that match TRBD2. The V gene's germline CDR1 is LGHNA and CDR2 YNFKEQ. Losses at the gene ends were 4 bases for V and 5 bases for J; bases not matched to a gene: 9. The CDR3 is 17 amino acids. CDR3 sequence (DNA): TGTGCCAGCAGCCCCAGCCGACTAGCGGGAGTGGACAATGAGCAGTTCTTC. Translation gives CASSPSRLAGVDNEQFF.

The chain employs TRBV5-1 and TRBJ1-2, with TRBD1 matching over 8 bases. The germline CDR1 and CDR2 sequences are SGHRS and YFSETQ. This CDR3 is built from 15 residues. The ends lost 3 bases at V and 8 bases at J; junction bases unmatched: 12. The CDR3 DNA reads TGCGCCAGCAGCTCGACCTTAGGACAGGGTGGCGGCTACACCTTC. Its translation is CASSSTLGQGGGYTF.

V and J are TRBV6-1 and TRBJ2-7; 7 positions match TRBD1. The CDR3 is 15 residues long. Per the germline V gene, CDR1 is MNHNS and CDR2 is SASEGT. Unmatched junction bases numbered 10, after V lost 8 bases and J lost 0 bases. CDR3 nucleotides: TGTGCCAGCCGCGGCCGGGGACAGATCTCCTACGAGCAGTACTTC. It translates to CASRGRGQISYEQYF.

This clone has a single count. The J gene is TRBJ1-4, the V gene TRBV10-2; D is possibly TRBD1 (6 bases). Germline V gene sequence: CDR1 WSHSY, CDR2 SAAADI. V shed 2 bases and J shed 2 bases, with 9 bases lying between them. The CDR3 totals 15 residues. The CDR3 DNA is TGCGCCAGCAGTGAGACAGGGATCACTAATGAAAAACTGTTTTTT. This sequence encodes CASSETGITNEKLFF.

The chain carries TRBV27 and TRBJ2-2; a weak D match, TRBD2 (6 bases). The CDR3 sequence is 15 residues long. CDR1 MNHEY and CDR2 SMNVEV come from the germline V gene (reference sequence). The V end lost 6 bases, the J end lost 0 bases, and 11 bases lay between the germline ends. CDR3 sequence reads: CASRAVAANTGELFF. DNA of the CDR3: TGTGCCAGCAGGGCCGTAGCGGCGAACACCGGGGAGCTGTTTTTT.

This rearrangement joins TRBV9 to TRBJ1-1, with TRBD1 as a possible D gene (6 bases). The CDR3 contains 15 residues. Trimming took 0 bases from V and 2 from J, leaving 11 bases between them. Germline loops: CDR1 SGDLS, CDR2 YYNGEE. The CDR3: CASSVATGPNTEAFF. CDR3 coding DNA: TGTGCCAGCAGCGTAGCGACAGGACCCAACACTGAAGCTTTCTTT.

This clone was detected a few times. The CDR3 bases are TGTGCCTGGAGTGCAGGCCTCACAGATACGCAGTATTTT. This sequence encodes CAWSAGLTDTQYF. The chain carries TRBV30 and TRBJ2-3; D is uncertain. The CDR3 consists of 13 residues. The V end lost 1 base, the J end lost 2 bases, and 7 bases lay between the germline ends. Germline values: CDR1 GTSNPN, CDR2 SVGIG (reference sequence).

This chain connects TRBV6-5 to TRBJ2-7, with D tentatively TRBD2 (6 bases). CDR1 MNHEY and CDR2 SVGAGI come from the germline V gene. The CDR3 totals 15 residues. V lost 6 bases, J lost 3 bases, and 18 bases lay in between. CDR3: CASRESSGGYYEQYF. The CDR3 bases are TGTGCCAGCAGGGAAAGTAGCGGAGGGTACTACGAGCAGTACTTC.

This CDR3 is CASSYEVYNEQFF. The CDR3 bases are TGTGCCAGCAGTTACGAGGTTTACAATGAGCAGTTCTTC. The genes are TRBV25-1 and TRBJ2-1; D gene unclear. This CDR3 spans 13 amino acids. Looked up from germline, CDR1 is MGHDK and CDR2 is SYGVNS. Trimming removed 5 bases from V and 4 bases from J, with 9 bases in between.

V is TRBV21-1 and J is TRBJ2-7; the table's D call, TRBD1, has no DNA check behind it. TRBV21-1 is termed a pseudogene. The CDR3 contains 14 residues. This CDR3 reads CASTYRTPEDEQYF. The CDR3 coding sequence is TGTGCCAGTACTTACCGGACACCCGAGGACGAGCAGTACTTC.

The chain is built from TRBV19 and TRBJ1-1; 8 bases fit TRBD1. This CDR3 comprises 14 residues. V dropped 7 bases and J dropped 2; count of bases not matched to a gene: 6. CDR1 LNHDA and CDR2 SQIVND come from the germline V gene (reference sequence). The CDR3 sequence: CASTRQGLNTEAFF. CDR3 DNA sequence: TGTGCCAGTACAAGACAGGGGCTCAACACTGAAGCTTTCTTT.

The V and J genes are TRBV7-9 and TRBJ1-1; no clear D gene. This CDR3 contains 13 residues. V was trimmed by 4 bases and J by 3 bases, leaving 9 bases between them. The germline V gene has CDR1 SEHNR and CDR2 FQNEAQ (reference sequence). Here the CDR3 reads CASSSSSHTEAFF. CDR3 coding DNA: TGTGCCAGCAGCTCGAGCTCGCACACTGAAGCTTTCTTT.